Each of the 32 T cell receptor beta chains below was sequenced from the same sample in a study of shared clonotypes between healthy human individuals. Profiled with immunoSEQ multiplex PCR; TCRdb holds only in-frame clones, not every one. Among some 500,000 clones listed, approximately 94% were seen once. Input material: naive CD4+ T cells sorted from blood. This sample's subset: CD45RA+ positively selected. The receptors stem from a woman aged 30 to 39 in good health.

The chain joins TRBV28 to TRBJ1-3, with 10 positions matching TRBD1. V was clipped by 6 bases and J by 8 bases; unmatched bases: 16. The germline V gene encodes CDR1 MDHEN and CDR2 SYDVKM. CDR3 length: 17 amino acids. The CDR3 coding sequence is TGTGCCAGCAGGGATACCGGGACAGGGGTATTATCGGACACCATATATTTT. Its translation is CASRDTGTGVLSDTIYF.

The chain has TRBV5-1 and TRBJ2-5; 7 bases line up with TRBD2. The J call may be in error: the DNA end matches TRBJ2-7 better. The length of the CDR3 is 16 residues. Germline loops: CDR1 SGHRS, CDR2 YFSETQ. The CDR3 here is CASSLGGASGTYEQYF. CDR3 nucleotide sequence: TGCGCCAGCAGCTTGGGTGGGGCTAGCGGAACCTACGAGCAGTACTTC.

The chain links TRBV2 to TRBJ1-5; D gene unclear. The germline V gene has CDR1 SNHLY and CDR2 FYNNEI. The CDR3 contains 15 residues. V was shortened by 1 base and J by 0 bases, with 7 bases between the two germline ends. The CDR3 sequence: CASSEEEASNQPQHF. The DNA for the CDR3 is TGTGCCAGCAGTGAAGAAGAGGCTAGCAATCAGCCCCAGCATTTT.

The chain joins TRBV7-9 to TRBJ2-5; 9 nucleotides agree with TRBD1. The better agreement between TRBJ2-7 and the DNA end casts doubt on the J call. The CDR3 sequence is 14 residues long. The germline V gene encodes CDR1 SEHNR and CDR2 FQNEAQ (reference sequence). The CDR3 sequence: CASSWTGASYEQYF. The CDR3 DNA is TGTGCCAGCAGCTGGACAGGGGCCTCCTACGAGCAGTACTTC.

As concerns this clone: The sample has other DNA sequences that encode this CDR3 too. This chain links TRBV7-9 with TRBJ2-7; perhaps TRBD1 as D (6 bases). V was clipped by 4 bases and J by 3 bases, with 7 bases between them. This CDR3 spans 12 amino acids. Germline values: CDR1 SEHNR, CDR2 FQNEAQ (reference sequence). This CDR3 is CASSSTGYEQYF. The CDR3 DNA is TGTGCCAGCAGCTCGACAGGCTACGAGCAGTACTTC.

The chain uses TRBV6-5 and TRBJ1-2, with a possible D match to TRBD1 (6 bases). Per germline, CDR1 MNHEY and CDR2 SVGAGI. The CDR3 contains 14 residues. V lost 2 bases, J lost 4 bases, and 11 bases lay in between. CDR3 coding DNA: TGTGCCAGCAGTTACGCAGGGGACGGCTATGGCTACACCTTC. Encoded protein: CASSYAGDGYGYTF.

The chain couples TRBV11-2 to TRBJ2-7; no clear D. The CDR3 runs to 15 residues. Germline assignment: CDR1 SGHAT and CDR2 FQNNGV. V was cut by 3 bases and J by 2 bases, with 14 bases left in between. The CDR3 bases are TGTGCCAGCAGCTTGCGGACGCCACTAACCTACGAGCAGTACTTC. Its translation is CASSLRTPLTYEQYF.

V is TRBV6-1 and J is TRBJ2-7; D not certain. Germline V gene sequence: CDR1 MNHNS, CDR2 SASEGT. The CDR3 has 14 residues. Trimming removed 7 bases from V and 1 base from J, with 14 bases in between. The CDR3 is CASTFYPSSYEQYF. The CDR3 DNA is TGTGCCAGCACCTTTTACCCCTCTTCCTACGAGCAGTACTTC.

This chain links TRBV13 with TRBJ2-2, with 9 bases aligning to TRBD2. The CDR3 totals 17 residues. Trimming removed 2 bases from V and 7 bases from J; junction bases left unmatched: 11. Germline V gene lookup returns CDR1 PRHDT and CDR2 FYEKMQ (reference sequence). The CDR3 here is CASSLHLTSGMDGELFF. In DNA form, the CDR3 reads TGTGCCAGCAGCTTACATCTGACTAGCGGTATGGACGGGGAGCTGTTTTTT.

The V and J genes are TRBV14 and TRBJ2-2; D is unresolved. Germline assignment: CDR1 SGHDN and CDR2 FVKESK. The ends were cut back, 3 bases at V and 8 bases at J, with 10 bases in the middle. The CDR3 is 13 residues long. The CDR3 loop is CASSQTDWGELFF. CDR3 nucleotides: TGTGCCAGCAGCCAGACGGATTGGGGGGAGCTGTTTTTT.

In the case of this clone: Relative to the germline gene, one junction end is altered; a read error may explain this. V and J are TRBV5-8 and TRBJ2-2; 8 positions match TRBD2. CDR3 size: 17 residues. Germline loops: CDR1 SGHTS, CDR2 YDEGEE. CDR3 in DNA: TGTGCAAGCAGCTTGGTAACGGGAGGGCCGGGCACCGGGGAGCTGTTTTTT. It translates to CASSLVTGGPGTGELFF.

This rearrangement joins TRBV28 to TRBJ2-1; TRBD1 or TRBD2 may be the D gene (5 bases each). Germline assignment: CDR1 MDHEN and CDR2 SYDVKM. CDR3 size: 15 residues. Trimming took 2 bases from V and 6 from J, leaving 14 bases between them. As DNA, the CDR3 is TGTGCCAGCAGTTTAGGGGACCATACGATCAATGAGCAGTTCTTC. This gives the protein CASSLGDHTINEQFF.

V is TRBV27 and J is TRBJ2-3; 7 bases are a match to TRBD2. This CDR3 comprises 15 residues. Germline loops: CDR1 MNHEY, CDR2 SMNVEV (reference sequence). The V gene end was trimmed by 4 bases and the J gene end by 2 bases; junction bases not matched to a gene: 6. The CDR3, as DNA: TGTGCCAGCAGTTGGGAGCGGGGAAACACAGATACGCAGTATTTT. Amino acid sequence: CASSWERGNTDTQYF.

This chain links TRBV27 with TRBJ2-5; 9 positions agree with TRBD2. CDR1 and CDR2 (germline): MNHEY, SMNVEV (reference sequence). CDR3 length: 14 amino acids. V lost 5 bases, J lost 5 bases, and 6 bases stayed unmatched. In DNA, the CDR3 is TGTGCCAGCAGTACGGTAGCGGGAGATGAGACCCAGTACTTC. Its protein is CASSTVAGDETQYF.

This chain links TRBV6-5 with TRBJ1-5, with unresolved D. Germline V CDR1 and CDR2: MNHEY, SVGAGI. V lost 4 bases and J lost 7, with 11 bases in between. This CDR3 comprises 13 residues. CDR3 sequence reads: CASSLAERQPQHF. The DNA for the CDR3 is TGTGCCAGCAGTTTGGCGGAGAGGCAGCCCCAGCATTTT.

This clone was counted only a few times. The rearrangement uses TRBV7-9 and TRBJ1-1, with D uncertain. V was clipped by 3 bases and J by 4 bases, with 12 bases between them. This CDR3 is 14 amino acids long. Germline CDR1 is SEHNR and CDR2 is FQNEAQ (reference sequence). The CDR3 bases are TGTGCCAGCAGCTTCCCGAGCATGGGCACTGAAGCTTTCTTT. Its translation: CASSFPSMGTEAFF. Together with reference TRBV7-9 and TRBJ1-1, the CDR3 gives the full variable domain: DTGVSQNPRHKITKRGQNVTFRCDPISEHNRLYWYRQTLGQGPEFLTYFQNEAQLEKSRLLSDRFSAERPKGSFSTLEIQRTEQGDSAMYLCASSFPSMGTEAFFGQGTRLTVV.

This chain uses TRBV6-5 with TRBJ2-7; 7 nucleotides align to TRBD1. Germline-derived CDR1 and CDR2 are MNHEY and SVGAGI. CDR3 size: 12 residues. Unmatched junction bases numbered 2, after V lost 5 bases and J lost 4 bases. In nucleotides, the CDR3 is TGTGCCAGCAGTCGACAGGGATACGAGCAGTACTTC. This gives the protein CASSRQGYEQYF.

The chain employs TRBV28 and TRBJ1-1; TRBD1 matches at 7 bases. CDR3 length: 14 amino acids. Germline V gene sequence: CDR1 MDHEN, CDR2 SYDVKM. The junction had 9 bases not matched to a gene; V was cut back by 6 bases and J by 5 bases. CDR3 residues: CASRTQAGGTEAFF. The CDR3 bases are TGTGCCAGCAGGACTCAGGCAGGGGGGACTGAAGCTTTCTTT.

The chain carries TRBV27 and TRBJ1-2, with 7 bases aligning to TRBD1. The CDR3 has 17 residues. CDR1 MNHEY and CDR2 SMNVEV come from the germline V gene (reference sequence). V trimming: 5 bases; J trimming: 0 bases; junction bases outside the gene matches: 12. In nucleotides, the CDR3 is TGTGCCAGCAGTCCCCAGGACAGGTGGGGATCTAACTATGGCTACACCTTC. Amino acid sequence: CASSPQDRWGSNYGYTF.

The count of this clone is one. The chain links TRBV5-1 to TRBJ1-1; D not certain. Germline V gene sequence: CDR1 SGHRS, CDR2 YFSETQ. V was pared by 0 bases and J by 4 bases, with 19 bases between. The length of the CDR3 is 17 residues. CDR3 residues: CASSLGTGYEVGTEAFF. The CDR3 nucleotides are TGCGCCAGCAGCTTGGGAACTGGTTATGAGGTGGGCACTGAAGCTTTCTTT.

V gene TRBV6-6 combines with J gene TRBJ1-2; D gene ambiguous. The V gene lost 5 bases and the J gene lost 3 bases, with 4 bases spanning the gap. The CDR3 contains 11 residues. Germline V CDR1 and CDR2: MNHNY, SVGAGI (reference sequence). The CDR3: CASSNYYGYTF. The CDR3 DNA reads TGTGCCAGCAGTAACTACTATGGCTACACCTTC.

The V and J genes are TRBV19 and TRBJ1-5, with D tentatively TRBD1 (6 bases). The V gene's germline CDR1 is LNHDA and CDR2 SQIVND (reference sequence). The ends were cut back, 7 bases at V and 0 bases at J, with 19 bases in the middle. CDR3 size: 17 residues. The CDR3 loop reads CASTNHGTLNSNQPQHF. The CDR3 DNA sequence: TGTGCCAGTACTAATCACGGGACACTTAATAGCAATCAGCCCCAGCATTTT.

The genes are TRBV7-3 and TRBJ2-3; perhaps D is TRBD1 or TRBD2 (6 bases each). Germline lookup yields CDR1 SGHTA and CDR2 FQGTGA. This CDR3 is 17 amino acids long. With 1 base removed from V and 0 bases from J, the gap between germline ends came to 14 bases. CDR3 nucleotide sequence: TGTGCCAGCAGCTTAAGGGGGGCAACGCCTAGCACAGATACGCAGTATTTT. Amino acids: CASSLRGATPSTDTQYF.

J is TRBJ1-5 and V is TRBV28; TRBD1 agrees at 8 bases. V shed 4 bases and J 3 bases; nucleotides not matched to a gene: 11. CDR3 length: 17 residues. Germline V lookup: CDR1 MDHEN, CDR2 SYDVKM. The CDR3 nucleotides read TGTGCCAGCAGTTCTGGACAGGGCGTGCGGGACAATCAGCCCCAGCATTTT. It yields the protein CASSSGQGVRDNQPQHF.

The J gene is TRBJ1-2, the V gene TRBV5-6, with 10 bases aligning to TRBD1. Germline V gene lookup returns CDR1 SGHDT and CDR2 YYEEEE. The CDR3 loop spans 13 amino acids. Trimming took 3 bases from V and 8 from J; bases not matched to a gene: 4. The CDR3 spells CASSSGQGEGYTF. Here the CDR3 DNA reads TGTGCCAGCAGCTCCGGACAGGGGGAAGGCTACACCTTC.

J is TRBJ2-7 and V is TRBV6-1; D assignment may be TRBD1 or TRBD2 (5 bases each). Germline V lookup: CDR1 MNHNS, CDR2 SASEGT. Trimming left V 7 bases short and J 5 bases short, with 18 bases between. The CDR3 runs 14 residues. CDR3 region: CASIGTGRLDEQYF. Written as DNA, the CDR3 is TGTGCCAGCATCGGGACGGGCAGGCTTGACGAGCAGTACTTC.

This chain links TRBV7-7 with TRBJ1-5, with D hard to call. Deletions cut 3 bases from V and 3 bases from J, with 21 bases between. The CDR3 is 18 amino acids. CDR1 SSHAT and CDR2 FNYEAQ come from the germline V gene (reference sequence). CDR3 amino acids: CASSLILGRRGVNQPQHF. The CDR3 nucleotides are TGTGCCAGCAGCTTGATTTTAGGAAGGAGAGGTGTCAATCAGCCCCAGCATTTT.

The CDR3 here is CAISEQGGMNTEAFF. The CDR3 DNA reads TGTGCCATCAGTGAACAGGGGGGAATGAACACTGAAGCTTTCTTT. This chain uses TRBV10-3 with TRBJ1-1; TRBD1 matches at 8 bases. V was pared by 3 bases and J by 0 bases, with 3 bases of the junction left unmatched. The CDR3 runs 15 residues. The germline gives CDR1 ENHRY, CDR2 SYGVKD.

The chain couples TRBV2 to TRBJ1-4, with D maybe TRBD1 (6 bases). The germline gives CDR1 SNHLY, CDR2 FYNNEI. The V end was cut by 6 bases, the J end by 5 bases, with 19 bases between. The CDR3 sequence is 16 residues long. The CDR3 protein is CASSPDSGTRNEKLFF. CDR3 in DNA: TGTGCCAGCAGCCCCGATTCCGGGACACGCAATGAAAAACTGTTTTTT. Filled out from reference TRBV2 and TRBJ1-4, the complete variable domain reads EPEVTQTPSHQVTQMGQEVILRCVPISNHLYFYWYRQILGQKVEFLVSFYNNEISEKSEIFDDQFSVERPDGSNFTLKIRSTKLEDSAMYFCASSPDSGTRNEKLFFGSGTQLSVL.

The J gene is TRBJ1-4, the V gene TRBV7-9; TRBD1 matches 8 bases. V gave up 1 base and J gave up 5 bases; unmatched junction bases: 6. Looked up from germline, CDR1 is SEHNR and CDR2 is FQNEAQ (reference sequence). There are 16 residues in the CDR3. As DNA, the CDR3 is TGTGCCAGCAGCTTAGGACTAGACAGGGGAAATGAAAAACTGTTTTTT. Protein sequence: CASSLGLDRGNEKLFF.

The chain combines TRBV4-1 with TRBJ1-1, with TRBD1 identical over 9 bases. The ends lost 4 bases at V and 5 bases at J; junction bases unmatched: 11. Germline CDR1 and CDR2: MGHRA and YSYEKL. CDR3 length: 16 amino acids. The CDR3, as DNA: TGCGCCAGCAGCCTCATGGTAGGGACAGGGAGAACTGAAGCTTTCTTT. The encoded protein is CASSLMVGTGRTEAFF.

The chain uses TRBV28 and TRBJ2-7, with D perhaps TRBD2 (6 bases). Germline loops: CDR1 MDHEN, CDR2 SYDVKM. The CDR3 consists of 15 residues. V was cut by 7 bases and J by 5 bases, with 21 bases left in between. This CDR3 reads CASKTTGTSGHEQYF. In DNA, the CDR3 is TGTGCCAGCAAGACAACCGGGACTTCGGGCCACGAGCAGTACTTC.